This passage covers 14 T cell receptor beta chains from one sample sequenced in a study of blood T cell repertoires in COVID-19. TCRdb's copy holds only in-frame clones and misses some; the assay was immunoSEQ multiplex PCR. The sample lists approximately 54,000 clones; about four fifths were seen once. The sample was peripheral blood. The receptors come from a woman aged 55-69 years with acute or convalescent COVID-19.

The chain joins TRBV19 to TRBJ1-4; tentatively, D is TRBD1 (6 bases). The CDR3 loop spans 16 amino acids. CDR1 and CDR2 (germline): LNHDA, SQIVND (reference sequence). Between the trimmed V and J ends, which lost 6 bases and 5 bases, there was a span of 19 bases. CDR3 nucleotide sequence: TGTGCCAGTAGAACCCGGGAGGGGGGCAAGAATGAAAAACTGTTTTTT. It specifies CASRTREGGKNEKLFF.

The chain employs TRBV27 and TRBJ2-3; a possible D gene is TRBD2 (5 bases). V lost 3 bases and J lost 3, with 10 bases in between. This CDR3 has 14 amino acids. Germline assignment: CDR1 MNHEY and CDR2 SMNVEV (reference sequence). The chain's CDR3 is CASSLASTTDTQYF. CDR3 DNA sequence: TGTGCCAGCAGTTTGGCTAGCACGACAGATACGCAGTATTTT.

CDR3 nucleotide sequence: TGCGCCAGCAGCTTGGGCGGGAGTGTTTCCTCCTACGAGCAGTACTTC. Protein sequence: CASSLGGSVSSYEQYF. The genes are TRBV5-1 and TRBJ2-7, with 7 bases aligning to TRBD2. This CDR3 is 16 amino acids long. V shed 0 bases and J 0 bases; nucleotides not matched to a gene: 6. From germline, CDR1 is SGHRS and CDR2 YFSETQ.

V gene TRBV5-4 combines with J gene TRBJ2-5; 15 nucleotides line up with TRBD2. The trim removed 2 bases at V and 2 bases at J, leaving 1 base unmatched. The germline gives CDR1 SGHNT, CDR2 YYREEE (reference sequence). The CDR3 runs to 16 residues. In DNA, the CDR3 is TGTGCCAGCAGCTTCGGGACTAGCGGGGGGCAAGAGACCCAGTACTTC. Encoded protein: CASSFGTSGGQETQYF.

This chain connects TRBV10-1 to TRBJ1-5; D possibly corresponds to TRBD1 (6 bases). The germline CDR1 and CDR2 sequences are WNHNN and SYGVQD (reference sequence). CDR3 size: 14 residues. V shed 5 bases and J shed 3 bases, with 11 bases lying between them. CDR3 coding DNA: TGCGCCAGCAGTCCACAGGGAGTCAATCAGCCCCAGCATTTT. It yields the protein CASSPQGVNQPQHF.

This sequence joins TRBV28 and TRBJ2-7; D perhaps matches TRBD2 (6 bases). The CDR3 is 17 amino acids. V gave up 4 bases and J gave up 2 bases, with 21 bases separating them. From germline, CDR1 is MDHEN and CDR2 SYDVKM. In nucleotides, the CDR3 is TGTGCCAGCAGTTCGCGAGTTCGGATGTCGGGGGCCTACGAGCAGTACTTC. Translated, it gives CASSSRVRMSGAYEQYF.

The CDR3: CASSFSGAGNQPQHF. As DNA, the CDR3 is TGTGCCAGCAGCTTCTCGGGAGCAGGCAATCAGCCCCAGCATTTT. The rearrangement uses TRBV11-2 and TRBJ1-5, with D unclear. V was trimmed by 3 bases and J by 2 bases, leaving 11 bases between them. The CDR3 covers 15 residues. Germline loops: CDR1 SGHAT, CDR2 FQNNGV.

The chain is built from TRBV5-1 and TRBJ2-2, with D unresolved. The V end lost 0 bases, the J end lost 4 bases, and 13 bases lay between the germline ends. The CDR3 is 16 amino acids. Germline V gives CDR1 SGHRS, CDR2 YFSETQ. The CDR3 spells CASSLAPSTGTGELFF. The CDR3 DNA reads as TGCGCCAGCAGCTTGGCTCCCTCGACGGGCACCGGGGAGCTGTTTTTT.

The rearrangement links TRBV19 to TRBJ2-7; TRBD1 might be the D (6 bases). Germline CDR1 LNHDA, CDR2 SQIVND (reference sequence). The CDR3 totals 15 residues. The CDR3, as DNA: TGTGCTCTCAGTACCGGCAGGGGCTCCCTATACGAGCAGTACTTC. This sequence encodes CALSTGRGSLYEQYF.

CDR3 residues: CASSTFRLAGAQFF. CDR3 bases: TGTGCCAGCAGCACTTTCCGACTAGCCGGGGCGCAGTTCTTC. The gene calls are TRBV7-2 and TRBJ2-1; 7 nucleotides match TRBD2. This CDR3 has 14 amino acids. Germline-derived CDR1 and CDR2 are SGHTA and FQGNSA. V shed 5 bases and J 12 bases; nucleotides not matched to a gene: 13.

The chain recombines TRBV11-2 with TRBJ1-2; D uncertain. Per germline, CDR1 SGHAT and CDR2 FQNNGV. The CDR3 is 12 amino acids. The V and J ends lost 0 bases and 10 bases respectively, with 9 bases between them. CDR3 loop: CASSLDRKIYTF. DNA of the CDR3: TGTGCCAGCAGCTTAGATAGAAAGATCTACACCTTC.

The gene calls are TRBV5-6 and TRBJ1-2; 8 bases align to TRBD1. This CDR3 contains 15 residues. Unmatched junction bases numbered 9, after V lost 4 bases and J lost 4 bases. CDR1 is SGHDT, CDR2 YYEEEE, per germline. This CDR3 is CASSPDREIAYGYTF. For the CDR3, the DNA is TGTGCCAGCAGCCCGGACAGGGAAATTGCCTATGGCTACACCTTC.

The chain is built from TRBV4-1 and TRBJ2-3; 9 nucleotides agree with TRBD2. Germline assignment: CDR1 MGHRA and CDR2 YSYEKL. The CDR3 extends over 15 amino acids. V shed 1 base and J 3 bases; nucleotides not matched to a gene: 2. In nucleotides, the CDR3 is TGCGCCAGCAGCCAAGTAGCGGGGGTAACAGATACGCAGTATTTT. This codes for CASSQVAGVTDTQYF.

The rearrangement uses TRBV5-1 and TRBJ2-5, with 10 bases aligning to TRBD2. This CDR3 region has 16 residues. Germline lookup yields CDR1 SGHRS and CDR2 YFSETQ. V trimming: 6 bases; J trimming: 5 bases; junction bases outside the gene matches: 13. The DNA of the CDR3 is TGCGCCAGCAAGGAGGGAGCGGGAGGGCCGTTGGAGACCCAGTACTTC. Its protein product is CASKEGAGGPLETQYF.